This T cell receptor beta chain is drawn from a study of shared clonotypes between healthy human individuals (dated by TCRdb to 2018 to 2020). A note on the overall study: The cohort included a few men and a couple of women between 18 and 49 years of age. For each donor, three plates each were used for CD4 naive and CD4 memory, two plates were used for CD8 naive, and one plate was used for CD8 memory. To estimate repertoire size and how much clonotypes are shared between individuals, the study performed deep sequencing of blood TCR repertoires from a few healthy adults. Libraries were prepared and TCR repertoires were sequenced by different laboratories using diverse techniques, in order to increase sequencing depth and limit assay-specific biases. Between about 0.8 and 9 billion PBMCs per donor were obtained by leukapheresis.

Summary of the overall study and its limitations: Rarefaction of sorted-subset datasets indicated incomplete sequencing despite the large sequencing depth. Higher generation probabilities were observed for clonotypes shared by all four sorted-subset donors than for non-shared clonotypes. Pairwise subsampling led to the expectation that sequencing depth would affect the degree of clonotype sharing among donors. Across a few donors, around 5% of naive CD4, approximately 4% of naive CD8, under 2.5% of memory CD4, and around 0.4% of memory CD8 clonotypes were shared. Sampling was limited to blood, and TCR repertoires in tissue likely differ from TCR repertoires in blood. Because the study included only a small number of donors, the genetic and exposure-history diversity represented was limited. Naive subsets generally had larger estimated clonotype richness than memory subsets did.

Notes on this clone: Its recognized antigen is unknown. No much larger clone is present one base from it, and per-base qualities are unavailable.

The donors were healthy, HIV-negative adults who had no recently reported acute infections or vaccinations. All donors were Caucasian adults living in Nashville, Tennessee, USA. CD4+ T cells were enriched by magnetic negative selection; naive cells were then positively selected on CD45RA, and the negative fraction formed the memory subset. Blood was collected by leukapheresis, and PBMCs were isolated by Ficoll-Histopaque density gradient centrifugation and then cryopreserved in liquid nitrogen vapor phase. Analytical flow cytometry was used to check the purity and quantity of every magnetically sorted T cell population. From each sorted fraction, genomic DNA was isolated and quantified by UV absorbance on a Nanodrop 2000c. Using the deep immunoSEQ assay, multiplex PCR amplified TCR CDR3 regions from genomic DNA. For each cell subset, the extracted genomic DNA was distributed evenly across all wells of several immunoSEQ 96-well plates, and each plate served as one replicate. For sorted subsets, each replicate PCR was loaded with around 200 ng genomic DNA, equivalent to 30,000 or so T cell genomes. The purified libraries were quantified using a Qubit 3.0 fluorometer, sized with a Bioanalyzer 2100, and then quantified again using the KAPA Library Quantification kit. Every immunoSEQ 96-well plate was sequenced on a separate single-read 150-cycle Illumina NextSeq 550 flow cell. In the original analysis: Because only junctional sequences without quality scores were contained in the immunoSEQ output, filtering matching that applied to full-length reads could not be performed. To assign V/J genes and CDR3, sequences were annotated using PyIR, a Python wrapper for IgBLAST v1.9, with IMGT germline references. Any read was removed if the V/J assignment was weak (E-value above 1e-6), the CDR3 was missing, or the read contained stop codons, out-of-frame junctions, or ambiguous translated residues. A V3J clonotype was defined by an identical inferred V gene, J gene, and CDR3 amino acid sequence. Percentage overlap between repertoires was calculated by dividing the number of shared unique clonotypes by the size of the smaller repertoire. Richness of each repertoire was evaluated using RTK rarefaction, the Chao1 estimator, and Recon v2.1 estimates of unobserved clonotypes. For all TCRbeta clonotypes obtained by the gDNA method from a few donors, generation probabilities were computed with OLGA. TCRdb carries this immuneACCESS record with in-frame sequences only. Its versions omit some clonotypes, under half of them owing to an unresolved V gene in the studies checked, with the rest unexplained. That table furnishes V, J and clone size, whereas the DNA furnished D and trimming. Counted in this sample were 1,400,000 or so clones; approximately 98.5% of them appeared once. Roughly 0.36% of the sample lies in the top ten.

Sequencing used naive CD4+ T cells sorted from blood. The cell subset or site tag for this specimen amounts to: CD45RA+ positively selected. The clonotype was recovered from a man younger than 40 in good health.

Here the CDR3 is given as CASSPGTSGSKYEQYF. The base sequence is TGTGCCAGCAGCCCTGGGACTAGCGGGAGTAAGTACGAGCAGTACTTC. The rearrangement combines TRBV7-2 with TRBJ2-7, and 14 bases in between align with TRBD2. Germline trimming amounts to 5 bases on V and 4 bases on J, with 7 as the count of junction bases outside the gene matches. CDR1 and CDR2 were assigned from the germline V gene as SGHTA and FQGNSA. The cysteine opens and the phenylalanine closes a CDR3 of 16 amino acids. Only the CDR3 region is kept as DNA, spanning 48 bases read in frame from base 1.